This TCR beta chain was captured by sequencing in a study of blood T cell repertoires in COVID-19. Turning to the study itself: From T cells, B-cell-depleted T cells, or PBMCs came the material, which was cDNA or gDNA.

Per the authors' pipeline: Amplification with reference gene primers provided the estimates of nucleated cell counts. Clones were sequenced by immunoSEQ multiplex PCR, and TCRdb holds only the in-frame ones, with some missing. The D gene and trimming were derived from the DNA, and the V and J assignments and clone size from that table. The table records about 300,000 clones, 85% to 90% of them present only once. Trimming stripped 3 bases from V and 2 bases from J, with 10 bases between. The germline gives CDR1 MNHEY, CDR2 SMNVEV (reference sequence). The CDR3 loop spans 14 amino acids. During the 2 weeks before they entered the study, exposed participants had met someone with a PCR-confirmed or clinician-diagnosed COVID-19 case. Comment on this clone: Other nucleotide sequences in the sample specify the same CDR3.

V gene TRBV27 combines with J gene TRBJ1-1; possibly TRBD1 for D (6 bases). The sample comprised PBMCs or T cells enriched from blood (not recorded which). The TCR comes from a woman aged 50 to 60 who had been exposed to COVID-19. The CDR3 is CASSFGRGNTEAFF. DNA for the CDR3: TGTGCCAGCAGTTTCGGCAGGGGTAACACTGAAGCTTTCTTT.